This TCR beta chain was recorded in a study of CD8 T cells in Susac syndrome (dated by TCRdb to between 2017 and 2020). Some background on the complete study: The study used repertoire sequencing to test whether antigen drove CD8+ T cell activation and differentiation in Susac syndrome.

Comments on this clonotype: No cognate antigen has been identified for it. No base quality values were provided; no much bigger clone lies one nucleotide off.

RNA was extracted using the RNeasy kit, and roughly 0.5 to 1 microgram was reverse transcribed with random hexamers. The immunoSEQ multiplex PCR assay, covering 54 Vbeta and 13 Jbeta segments, was used to amplify TCR beta CDR3 regions. PCR amplification bias was corrected by using a synthetic template baseline for primer optimization and computational correction. In the original analysis: Reads were annotated to V, D and J genes according to IMGT and were analyzed with immunoSEQ Analyzer, with only productive sequences retained. Clonality was calculated as one minus the Shannon entropy normalized by log2 of the number of productive unique sequences. For each patient and control, public and private clones were evaluated within the 100 most prevalent clones. Susac-specific clones were defined as absent from healthy and MS cohorts, some 1,000 published viral clones and other ImmuneACCESS disease sequences. The raw public reads went through TCRdb reprocessing: fastp at Q25, MiXCR clone calling, in-frame beta chains kept. Rows merge per CDR3 protein into single entries with the most common DNA and genes. TCRdb, rather than the study authors, made the V and J calls. Across this sample there are about 250,000 distinct CDR3 sequences, with over 85% seen only once. In total, the top ten clones hold around 0.067% of the sample.

Broader findings and caveats from the paper: The number of individuals in the TCR sequencing and HLA analysis was acknowledged as relatively small.

Measured from the cysteine to the phenylalanine, the CDR3 is 15 residues long. The kept DNA is CDR3 alone, 45 bases in frame from the first base. CDR1 SGHTA and CDR2 FQGNSA are derived from the germline V gene. Relative to germline, V is 6 bases shorter and J is 9 bases shorter, with 18 bases between their ends. High-throughput TCR beta sequencing profiled peripheral blood CD8+ and CD4+ T cells from healthy donors, Susac syndrome patients and multiple sclerosis patients. Treatment-naive patients with stable or active relapsing-remitting disease fulfilling revised McDonald criteria were used as multiple sclerosis controls. CD8+ TEMRA cells were enriched by FACS, while bulk CD8+ and CD4+ T cells were purified by magnetic negative isolation. Blood was collected in EDTA tubes and processed within 24 hours, with PBMCs isolated through density gradient centrifugation. PBMCs intended for TCR sequencing were cryopreserved in liquid nitrogen and were subsequently thawed in a 37 degrees C water bath. The sorted or isolated CD4+, CD8+ and CD8+ TEMRA cells had a purity of 90% or higher.

The sequenced material came from CD4+ T cells from PBMCs. Rearrangement joined TRBV7-2 to TRBJ1-6; the best D guess is TRBD1, with 5 bases matching. The clonotype comes from a human donor with multiple sclerosis. The CDR3 region has the sequence CASRPGSRRGSPLHF. The DNA sequence is as follows: TGTGCCAGCAGGCCCGGGTCTCGAAGGGGTTCACCCCTCCACTTT.